The 14 T cell receptor beta chains listed next were all sequenced from one sample in a study of blood T cell repertoires in COVID-19. Only in-frame clones appear in the TCRdb table, and some are missing; sequencing was by immunoSEQ multiplex PCR. This sample has about 160,000 clones, with less than 90% found just once. The specimen sequenced was peripheral blood. The origin of the receptors is a man between 18 and 35 years old with active or convalescent COVID-19.

V and J are TRBV24-1 and TRBJ2-4; perhaps TRBD2 as D (6 bases). This CDR3 is built from 16 residues. Germline V gene lookup returns CDR1 KGHDR and CDR2 SFDVKD. Trimming removed 4 bases from V and 1 base from J, with 13 bases in between. CDR3 protein: CATSDPSSDAKNIQYF. The CDR3 DNA sequence: TGTGCCACCAGTGACCCTTCTAGCGACGCCAAAAACATTCAGTACTTC.

For the CDR3, the DNA is TGTGCCAGTATACCGGGGGACAACTATGGCTACACCTTC. Protein: CASIPGDNYGYTF. V is TRBV19 and J is TRBJ1-2, with a possible D match to TRBD1 (5 bases). The CDR3 extends over 13 amino acids. Trimming cost V 7 bases and J 2 bases, with 11 bases left between them. The germline V gene encodes CDR1 LNHDA and CDR2 SQIVND (reference sequence).

V and J are TRBV9 and TRBJ1-4; D may be TRBD1 (5 bases). Germline CDR1 and CDR2: SGDLS and YYNGEE. This CDR3 comprises 14 residues. Trimming took off 0 bases at V and 4 bases at J, with 7 bases between the two ends. For the CDR3, the DNA is TGTGCCAGCAGCGTAGGAAGGGGTAATGAAAAACTGTTTTTT. Translation gives CASSVGRGNEKLFF.

This clone was seen only a few times. The genes are TRBV6-5 and TRBJ1-5, with D possibly matching TRBD1 (5 bases). Per germline, CDR1 MNHEY and CDR2 SVGAGI. The CDR3 runs to 15 residues. V was trimmed by 7 bases and J by 2 bases, leaving 15 bases between them. CDR3 in DNA: TGTGCCAGCACCGGGACGACGGGAGGCAATCAGCCCCAGCATTTT. Translating it yields CASTGTTGGNQPQHF.

In the case of this clone: A junction boundary mismatches the germline segment, possibly from a read error. This sequence joins TRBV7-7 and TRBJ2-3, with 7 bases lining up with TRBD2. The CDR3 totals 15 residues. Germline V gene data show CDR1 as SSHAT and CDR2 as FNYEAQ (reference sequence). CDR3 sequence (DNA): TGTGCTAGCAGCTTAGAGGCGGGAGGCACAGATACGCAGTATTTT. Its protein product is CASSLEAGGTDTQYF.

This clone is a singleton in its sample. This chain uses TRBV14 with TRBJ1-1, with 10 bases that match TRBD1. V shed 3 bases, J shed 10 bases, and the junction held 11 bases outside the gene matches. CDR1 and CDR2 (germline): SGHDN, FVKESK. This CDR3 has 15 amino acids. The CDR3, as DNA: TGTGCCAGCAGCCAGGCAACCGGGACAGGGGCCTCAGCTTTCTTT. Residues: CASSQATGTGASAFF.

This clone turned up a few times. The chain carries TRBV3-1 (or the pseudogene TRBV3-2) and TRBJ2-1; 12 positions match TRBD2. Per germline, CDR1 LGHDT and CDR2 YNNKEL (reference sequence). Unmatched junction bases numbered 4, after V lost 4 bases and J lost 6 bases. This CDR3 region has 15 residues. DNA for the CDR3: TGTGCCAGCAGCCCGAGACTAGCGGGAGTCAATGAGCAGTTCTTC. Protein sequence: CASSPRLAGVNEQFF.

This rearrangement joins TRBV7-9 to TRBJ1-1; D perhaps matches TRBD1 (5 bases). The CDR3 loop spans 15 amino acids. The V gene's germline CDR1 is SEHNR and CDR2 FQNEAQ (reference sequence). V shed 2 bases and J shed 1 base, with 11 bases lying between them. CDR3 in DNA: TGTGCCAGCAGCTTAAATCAGGGTTCGAACACTGAAGCTTTCTTT. Translation gives CASSLNQGSNTEAFF.

The J gene is TRBJ1-6, the V gene TRBV5-4; 9 positions match TRBD1. The CDR3 runs to 15 residues. Germline CDR1 and CDR2: SGHNT and YYREEE (reference sequence). The trim removed 4 bases at V and 7 bases at J, leaving 6 bases unmatched. The CDR3 loop is CASSRTTGGNSPLHF. The CDR3 DNA sequence: TGTGCCAGCAGCAGAACGACAGGGGGGAATTCACCCCTCCACTTT.

The CDR3 bases are TGTGCCAGCAGCCAAGGACCTCCAGAAACAGGTGCCCCCACGAACACTGAAGCTTTCTTT. It translates to CASSQGPPETGAPTNTEAFF. The genes are TRBV4-2 and TRBJ1-1; perhaps TRBD1 as D (5 bases). V was clipped by 1 base and J by 1 base, with 25 bases between them. The germline V gene encodes CDR1 LGHNA and CDR2 YNFKEQ. The CDR3 runs 20 residues.

The rearrangement links TRBV5-1 to TRBJ2-7; the match to TRBD1 covers 7 bases. The CDR3 is 14 amino acids. CDR1 is SGHRS and CDR2 is YFSETQ in the germline V gene. Losses at the gene ends were 3 bases for V and 5 bases for J; bases not matched to a gene: 8. CDR3 protein: CASSSGQSWDEQYF. CDR3 in DNA: TGCGCCAGCAGCTCGGGACAGTCATGGGACGAGCAGTACTTC.

The rearrangement uses TRBV3-1 (or the pseudogene TRBV3-2) and TRBJ1-5; a possible D gene is TRBD1 (6 bases). The CDR3 sequence is 14 residues long. The germline V gene has CDR1 LGHDT and CDR2 YNNKEL (reference sequence). V lost 3 bases, J lost 7 bases, and 13 bases lay in between. The CDR3 DNA reads as TGTGCCAGCAGCCAGATGACAGGTGGACAGCCCCAGCATTTT. Its translation: CASSQMTGGQPQHF.

The chain links TRBV6-9 to TRBJ1-1; 9 bases agree with TRBD1. CDR3 length: 14 residues. Germline V gene sequence: CDR1 MNHGY, CDR2 SVAAGI. V lost 6 bases to trimming and J lost 5 bases; unmatched junction nucleotides: 7. The CDR3: CASRTYRGLTEAFF. The CDR3 nucleotides are TGTGCCAGCAGGACCTACAGGGGGCTAACTGAAGCTTTCTTT.

The chain couples TRBV7-2 to TRBJ1-2; D uncertain. CDR1 and CDR2 (germline): SGHTA, FQGNSA. Trimming took 5 bases from V and 4 from J, leaving 20 bases between them. The CDR3 runs 16 residues. CDR3 protein: CASSPPYSMPFYGYTF. DNA for the CDR3: TGTGCCAGCAGCCCACCGTACAGTATGCCATTCTATGGCTACACCTTC.